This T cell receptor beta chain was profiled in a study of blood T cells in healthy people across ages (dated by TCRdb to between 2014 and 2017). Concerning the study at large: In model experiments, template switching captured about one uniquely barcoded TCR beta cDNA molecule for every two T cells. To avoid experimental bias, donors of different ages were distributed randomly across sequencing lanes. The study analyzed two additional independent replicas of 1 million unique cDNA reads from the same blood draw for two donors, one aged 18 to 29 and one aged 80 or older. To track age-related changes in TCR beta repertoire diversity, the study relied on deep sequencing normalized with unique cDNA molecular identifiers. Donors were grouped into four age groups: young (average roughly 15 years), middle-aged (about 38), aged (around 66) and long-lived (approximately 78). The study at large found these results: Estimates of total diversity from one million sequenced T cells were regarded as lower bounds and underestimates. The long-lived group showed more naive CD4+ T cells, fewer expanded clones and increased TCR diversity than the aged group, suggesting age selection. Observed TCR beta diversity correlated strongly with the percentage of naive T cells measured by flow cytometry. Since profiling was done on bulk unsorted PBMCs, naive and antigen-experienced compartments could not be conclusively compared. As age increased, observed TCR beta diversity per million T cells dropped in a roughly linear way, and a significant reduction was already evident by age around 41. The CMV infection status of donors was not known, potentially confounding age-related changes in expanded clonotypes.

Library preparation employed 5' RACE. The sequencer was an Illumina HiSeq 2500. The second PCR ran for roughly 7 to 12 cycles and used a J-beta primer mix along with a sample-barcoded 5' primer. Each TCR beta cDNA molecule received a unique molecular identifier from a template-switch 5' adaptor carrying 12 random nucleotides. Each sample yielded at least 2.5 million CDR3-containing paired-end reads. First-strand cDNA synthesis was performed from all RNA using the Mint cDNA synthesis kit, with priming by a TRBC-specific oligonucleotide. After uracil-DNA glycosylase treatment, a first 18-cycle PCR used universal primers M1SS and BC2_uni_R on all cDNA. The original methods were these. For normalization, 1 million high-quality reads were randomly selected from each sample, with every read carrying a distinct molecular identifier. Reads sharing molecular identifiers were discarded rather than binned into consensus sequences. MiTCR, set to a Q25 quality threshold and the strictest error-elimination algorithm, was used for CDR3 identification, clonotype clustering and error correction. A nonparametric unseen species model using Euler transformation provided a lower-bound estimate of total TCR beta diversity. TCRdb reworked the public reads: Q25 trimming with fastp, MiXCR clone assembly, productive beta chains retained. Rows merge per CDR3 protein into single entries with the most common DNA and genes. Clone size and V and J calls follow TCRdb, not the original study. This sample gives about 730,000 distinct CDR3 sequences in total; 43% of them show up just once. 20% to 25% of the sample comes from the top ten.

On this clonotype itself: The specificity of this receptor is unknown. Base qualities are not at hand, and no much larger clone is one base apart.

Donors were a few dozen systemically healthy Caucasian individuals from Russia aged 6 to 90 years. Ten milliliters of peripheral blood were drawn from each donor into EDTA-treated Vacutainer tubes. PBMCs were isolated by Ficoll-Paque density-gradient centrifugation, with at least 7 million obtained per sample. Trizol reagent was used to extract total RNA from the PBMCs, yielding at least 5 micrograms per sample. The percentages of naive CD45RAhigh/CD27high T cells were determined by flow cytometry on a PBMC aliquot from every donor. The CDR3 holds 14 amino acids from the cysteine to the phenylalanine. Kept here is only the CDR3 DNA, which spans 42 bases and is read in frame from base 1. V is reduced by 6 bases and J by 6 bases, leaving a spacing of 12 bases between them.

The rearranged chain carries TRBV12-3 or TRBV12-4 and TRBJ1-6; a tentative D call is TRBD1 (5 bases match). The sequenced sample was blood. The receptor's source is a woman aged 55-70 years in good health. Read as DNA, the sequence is TGTGCCAGCAGAAAACAGGTTCTTAATTCACCCCTCCACTTT. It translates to CASRKQVLNSPLHF.